The source of this T cell receptor (beta chain) is a study of blood T cells in healthy people across ages (dated by TCRdb to between 2015 and 2016). For the wider study: In model experiments, template switching captured about one uniquely barcoded TCR beta cDNA molecule for every two T cells. For two donors (one aged 18 to 30 and one aged 80 or older), the study analyzed two additional independent replicas of 1 million unique cDNA reads from the same blood draw. The donors were divided into four age groups: young (average roughly 17 years), middle-aged (roughly 42), aged (about 61) and long-lived (roughly 82). Donors of different ages were randomly distributed across sequencing lanes to avoid experimental bias. Using deep sequencing normalized with unique cDNA molecular identifiers, the study measured how TCR beta repertoire diversity changes with age.

There are a few counts of this clonotype. Its antigen is unknown. Base-call qualities are not available, and no considerably larger clone is one nucleotide away. The germline V gene provides CDR1 SGHRS and CDR2 YFSETQ. The CDR3 holds 17 amino acids from the cysteine to the phenylalanine. Of the read, only the CDR3 DNA is kept; its 51 bases are in frame from base 1. V ends up 4 bases short and J 8 bases short, with an unmatched junction base count of 16. Donors were around 37 systemically healthy Caucasian individuals from Russia aged roughly 6 to 95 years. Each donor gave approximately 9.3 milliliters of peripheral blood, collected into EDTA-treated Vacutainer tubes. PBMCs were isolated by Ficoll-Paque density-gradient centrifugation, with at least 6 million obtained per sample. Total RNA was extracted from PBMCs with Trizol reagent, with at least 6 micrograms obtained per sample. For every donor, an aliquot of PBMCs went through flow cytometry to measure the percentages of naive CD45RAhigh/CD27high T cells.

What the authors observed across the whole study: As age increased, observed TCR beta diversity per million T cells dropped in a roughly linear way, and a significant reduction was already evident by age 40. A strong correlation was found between observed TCR beta diversity and the percentage of naive T cells measured by flow cytometry. The long-lived group showed more naive CD4+ T cells, fewer expanded clones and increased TCR diversity than the aged group, suggesting age selection. The CMV infection status of donors was not known, potentially confounding age-related changes in expanded clonotypes. Because profiling used bulk unsorted PBMCs, naive and antigen-experienced compartments could not be compared conclusively. Estimates of total diversity from one million sequenced T cells were regarded as lower bounds and underestimates.

Libraries came from 5' RACE. The instrument given in TCRdb is Illumina HiSeq 2500. A second PCR of roughly 6 to 11 cycles was run with a J-beta primer mix and a sample-barcoded 5' primer. A unique molecular identifier was introduced onto each TCR beta cDNA molecule by a template-switch 5' adaptor carrying 12 random nucleotides. At least 2.5 million CDR3-containing paired-end reads were obtained from each sample. All of the RNA was converted into first-strand cDNA using the Mint cDNA synthesis kit, with a TRBC-specific oligonucleotide serving as the primer. Following uracil-DNA glycosylase treatment, all cDNA underwent a first 18-cycle PCR with the universal primers M1SS and BC2_uni_R. Under the source paper's analysis protocol: Normalization of each sample was performed by random selection of 1 million high-quality reads, each carrying a distinct molecular identifier. Reads with shared molecular identifiers were discarded instead of being binned into consensus sequences. MiTCR, run with a Q25 quality threshold and the strictest error-elimination algorithm, handled CDR3 identification, clonotype clustering and error correction. A nonparametric unseen species model with Euler transformation was used to estimate a lower bound on total TCR beta diversity. Starting from the raw public reads, TCRdb applied fastp trimming at Q25, assembled clones with MiXCR and retained in-frame beta chains. Rows merge per CDR3 protein into single entries with the most common DNA and genes. None of the V and J calls come from the authors' own analysis; TCRdb made them. The sample includes about 1,500,000 distinct CDR3 sequences, with roughly 28% observed a single time. In total, the top ten clones hold 7.7% of the sample.

The sequence links TRBV5-1 to TRBJ2-3, and TRBD2 matches 10 of the central bases. The specimen was blood. The source is a woman aged 25 to 39 in good health. The CDR3 region: CASSLVPTSGSRGTQYF. The nucleotide sequence reads as follows: TGCGCCAGCAGCCTAGTGCCGACTAGCGGGTCCCGGGGTACGCAGTATTTT.